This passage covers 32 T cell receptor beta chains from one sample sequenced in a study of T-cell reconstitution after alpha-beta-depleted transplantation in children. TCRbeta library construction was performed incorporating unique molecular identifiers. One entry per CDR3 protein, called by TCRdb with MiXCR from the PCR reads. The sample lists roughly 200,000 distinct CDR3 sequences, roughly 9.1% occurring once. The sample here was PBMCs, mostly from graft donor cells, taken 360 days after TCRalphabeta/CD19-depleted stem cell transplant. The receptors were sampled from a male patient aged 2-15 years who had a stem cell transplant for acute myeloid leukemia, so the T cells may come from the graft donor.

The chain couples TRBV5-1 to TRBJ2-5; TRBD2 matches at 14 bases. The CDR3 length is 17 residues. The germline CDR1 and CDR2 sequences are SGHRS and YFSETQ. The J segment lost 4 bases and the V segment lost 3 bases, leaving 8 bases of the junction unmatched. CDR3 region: CASSSPGTSGSIETQYF. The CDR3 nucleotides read TGCGCCAGCAGCTCCCCCGGGACTAGCGGGAGTATAGAGACCCAGTACTTC.

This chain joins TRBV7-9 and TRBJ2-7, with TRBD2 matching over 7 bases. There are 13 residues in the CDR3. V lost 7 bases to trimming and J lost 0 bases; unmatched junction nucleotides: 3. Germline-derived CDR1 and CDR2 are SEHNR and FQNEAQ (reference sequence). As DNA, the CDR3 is TGTGCCAGCACCCTAGCGGACTCCTACGAGCAGTACTTC. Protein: CASTLADSYEQYF.

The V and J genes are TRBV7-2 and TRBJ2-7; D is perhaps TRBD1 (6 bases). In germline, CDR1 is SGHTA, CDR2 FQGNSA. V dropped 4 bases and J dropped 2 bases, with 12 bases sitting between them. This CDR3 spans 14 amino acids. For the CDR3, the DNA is TGTGCCAGCAGCTCCCAGGACAGTACCTACGAGCAGTACTTC. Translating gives CASSSQDSTYEQYF.

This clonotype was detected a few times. CDR3 bases: TGTGCCTCTGCCCGGACACCGAACACCGGGGAGCTGTTTTTT. Its protein product is CASARTPNTGELFF. V usage is TRBV15 and J usage is TRBJ2-2; D may be TRBD1 (5 bases). V lost 11 bases and J lost 0, with 13 bases in between. Looked up from germline, CDR1 is LNHNV and CDR2 is YYDKDF (reference sequence). The CDR3 totals 14 residues. Combining the CDR3 with reference TRBV15 and TRBJ2-2 gives the whole variable domain DAMVIQNPRYQVTQFGKPVTLSCSQTLNHNVMYWYQQKSSQAPKLLFHYYDKDFNNEADTPDNFQSRRPNTSFCFLDIRSPGLGDTAMYLCASARTPNTGELFFGEGSRLTVL.

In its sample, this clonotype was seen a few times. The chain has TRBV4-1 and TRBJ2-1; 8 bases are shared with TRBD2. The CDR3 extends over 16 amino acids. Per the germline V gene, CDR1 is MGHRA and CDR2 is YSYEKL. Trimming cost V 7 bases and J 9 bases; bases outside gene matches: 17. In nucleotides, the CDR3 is TGCGCCAGCATCCGGACTAGCCAAGACAAGGGGGGTGAGCAGTTCTTC. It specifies CASIRTSQDKGGEQFF.

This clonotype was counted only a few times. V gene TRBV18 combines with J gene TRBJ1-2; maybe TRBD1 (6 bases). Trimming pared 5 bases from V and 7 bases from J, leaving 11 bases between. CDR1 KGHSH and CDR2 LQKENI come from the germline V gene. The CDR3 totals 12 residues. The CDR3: CASSKGGLGYTF. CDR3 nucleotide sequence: TGTGCCAGCTCAAAAGGGGGGCTTGGCTACACCTTC.

The CDR3 loop is CASSSDARNEQYF. Here the CDR3 DNA reads TGCGCCAGCAGCTCGGATGCGAGGAACGAGCAGTACTTC. This chain uses TRBV5-1 with TRBJ2-7; D gene uncertain. V dropped 3 bases and J dropped 5 bases, with 12 bases sitting between them. The CDR3 spans 13 residues. Germline V lookup: CDR1 SGHRS, CDR2 YFSETQ. The entire variable domain, with the rest obtained from reference TRBV5-1 and TRBJ2-7, is as follows: KAGVTQTPRYLIKTRGQQVTLSCSPISGHRSVSWYQQTPGQGLQFLFEYFSETQRNKGNFPGRFSGRQFSNSRSEMNVSTLELGDSALYLCASSSDARNEQYFGPGTRLTVT.

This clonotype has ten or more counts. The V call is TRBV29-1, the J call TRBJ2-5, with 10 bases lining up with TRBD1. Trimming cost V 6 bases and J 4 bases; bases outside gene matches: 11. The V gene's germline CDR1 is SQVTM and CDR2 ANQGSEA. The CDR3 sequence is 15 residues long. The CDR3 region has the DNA TGCAGCGTAATAACCGGGACAGGGGTAGTAGAGACCCAGTACTTC. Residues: CSVITGTGVVETQYF.

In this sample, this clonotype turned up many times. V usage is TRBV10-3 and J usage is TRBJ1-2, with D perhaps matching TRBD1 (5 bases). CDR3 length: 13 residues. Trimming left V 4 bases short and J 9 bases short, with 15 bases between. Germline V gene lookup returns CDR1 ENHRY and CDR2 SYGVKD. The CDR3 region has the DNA TGTGCCATCAGTGTGGGGGTTCGGCAGAGCTACACCTTC. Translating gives CAISVGVRQSYTF.

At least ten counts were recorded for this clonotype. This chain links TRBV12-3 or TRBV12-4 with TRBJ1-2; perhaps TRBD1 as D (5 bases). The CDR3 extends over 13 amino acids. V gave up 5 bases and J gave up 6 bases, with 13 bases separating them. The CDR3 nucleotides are TGTGCCAGCAGTAGGGGAGGGGAGGATGGCTACACCTTC. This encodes CASSRGGEDGYTF.

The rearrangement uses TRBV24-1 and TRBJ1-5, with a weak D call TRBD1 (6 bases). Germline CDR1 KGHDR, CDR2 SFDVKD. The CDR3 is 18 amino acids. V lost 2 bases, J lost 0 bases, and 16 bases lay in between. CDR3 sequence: CATSDSFTTGYSNQPQHF. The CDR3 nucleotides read TGTGCCACCAGTGATTCATTTACGACAGGTTATAGCAATCAGCCCCAGCATTTT.

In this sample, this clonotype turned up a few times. CDR3 DNA: TGCAGTGCTAGAGTACCCCCCCAAGAGACCCAGTACTTC. This sequence encodes CSARVPPQETQYF. This chain uses TRBV20-1 with TRBJ2-5; the D is unclear. V gave up 1 base and J gave up 1 base, with 7 bases separating them. CDR1 is DFQATT, CDR2 SNEGSKA, per germline (reference sequence). The CDR3 covers 13 residues.

CDR3 in DNA: TGTGCCAGCAGCGGGACGACAGGGAAACACACAGATACGCAGTATTTT. Its translation is CASSGTTGKHTDTQYF. The gene calls are TRBV9 and TRBJ2-3; 7 positions match TRBD1. The germline V gene encodes CDR1 SGDLS and CDR2 YYNGEE. The length of the CDR3 is 16 residues. With V trimmed by 3 bases and J by 2 bases, 9 bases remained unmatched.

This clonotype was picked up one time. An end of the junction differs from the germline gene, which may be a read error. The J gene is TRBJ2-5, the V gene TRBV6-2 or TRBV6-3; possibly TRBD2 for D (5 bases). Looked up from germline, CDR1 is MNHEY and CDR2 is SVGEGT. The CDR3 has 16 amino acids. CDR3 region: CASSYFFRASQEIQYF. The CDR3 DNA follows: TGTGCCAGCAGTTACTTCTTTAGGGCTAGCCAAGAGATCCAGTACTTC.

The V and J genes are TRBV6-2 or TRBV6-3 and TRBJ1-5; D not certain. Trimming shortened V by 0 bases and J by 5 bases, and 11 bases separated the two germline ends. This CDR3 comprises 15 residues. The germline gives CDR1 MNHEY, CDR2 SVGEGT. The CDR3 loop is CASSYSIWGYQPQHF. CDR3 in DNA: TGTGCCAGCAGTTACTCCATTTGGGGATATCAGCCCCAGCATTTT.

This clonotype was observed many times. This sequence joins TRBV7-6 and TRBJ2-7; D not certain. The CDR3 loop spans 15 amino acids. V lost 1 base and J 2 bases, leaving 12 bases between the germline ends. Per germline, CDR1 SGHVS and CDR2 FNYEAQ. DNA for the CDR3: TGTGCCAGCAGCTTAGGTCAGGCCGTCACCTACGAGCAGTACTTC. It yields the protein CASSLGQAVTYEQYF.

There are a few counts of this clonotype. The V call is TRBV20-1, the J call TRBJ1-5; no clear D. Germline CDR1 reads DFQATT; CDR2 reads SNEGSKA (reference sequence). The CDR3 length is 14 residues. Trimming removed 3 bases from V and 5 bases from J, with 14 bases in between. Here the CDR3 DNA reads TGCAGTGCTAGTCTCGCTGCAGGAGATCAGCCCCAGCATTTT. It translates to CSASLAAGDQPQHF.

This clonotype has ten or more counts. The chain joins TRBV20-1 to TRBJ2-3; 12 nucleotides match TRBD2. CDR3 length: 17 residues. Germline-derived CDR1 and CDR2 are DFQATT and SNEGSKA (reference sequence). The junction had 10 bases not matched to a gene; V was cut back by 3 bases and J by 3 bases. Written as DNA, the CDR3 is TGCAGTGCTAGTAGGCTAGCGGGAGGGCCTAATACAGATACGCAGTATTTT. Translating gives CSASRLAGGPNTDTQYF.

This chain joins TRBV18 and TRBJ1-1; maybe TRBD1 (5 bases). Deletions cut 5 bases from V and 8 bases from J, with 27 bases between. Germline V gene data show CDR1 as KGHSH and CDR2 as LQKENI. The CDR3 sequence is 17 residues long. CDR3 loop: CASSAMGFLTVKGEAFF. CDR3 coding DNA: TGTGCCAGCTCAGCGATGGGCTTTCTGACAGTAAAAGGCGAAGCTTTCTTT. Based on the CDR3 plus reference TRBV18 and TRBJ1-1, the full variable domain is NAGVMQNPRHLVRRRGQEARLRCSPMKGHSHVYWYRQLPEEGLKFMVYLQKENIIDESGMPKERFSAEFPKEGPSILRIQQVVRGDSAAYFCASSAMGFLTVKGEAFFGQGTRLTVV.

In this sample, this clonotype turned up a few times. In DNA, the CDR3 is TGTGCCAGCAGTTTTACGGACCGGATGGAGCAGTTCTTC. This sequence encodes CASSFTDRMEQFF. The chain has TRBV7-2 and TRBJ2-1; D not resolved. The CDR3 length is 13 residues. CDR1 is SGHTA, CDR2 FQGNSA, per germline. V lost 6 bases and J 10 bases, leaving 16 bases between the germline ends.

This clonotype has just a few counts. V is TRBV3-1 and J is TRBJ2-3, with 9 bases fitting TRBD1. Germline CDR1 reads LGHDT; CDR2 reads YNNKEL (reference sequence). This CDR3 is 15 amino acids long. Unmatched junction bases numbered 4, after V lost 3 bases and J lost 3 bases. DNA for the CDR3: TGTGCCAGCAGCCAGGCACAGGGGGCTACAGATACGCAGTATTTT. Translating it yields CASSQAQGATDTQYF.

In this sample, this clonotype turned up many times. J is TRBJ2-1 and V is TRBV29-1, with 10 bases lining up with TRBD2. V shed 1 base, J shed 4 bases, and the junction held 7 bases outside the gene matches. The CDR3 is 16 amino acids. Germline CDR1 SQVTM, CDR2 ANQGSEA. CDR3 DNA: TGCAGCGTTGAAGGGCTAGCGGGAGACGGGTACAATGAGCAGTTCTTC. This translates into CSVEGLAGDGYNEQFF.

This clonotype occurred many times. The CDR3 sequence is CASSPKGGEQFF. The CDR3 DNA reads TGTGCCAGCAGCCCAAAGGGGGGTGAGCAGTTCTTC. The J gene is TRBJ2-1, the V gene TRBV5-6; the D gene could be TRBD1 or TRBD2 (6 bases each). Trimming took 4 bases from V and 9 from J, leaving 11 bases between them. This CDR3 is built from 12 residues. Germline lookup yields CDR1 SGHDT and CDR2 YYEEEE.

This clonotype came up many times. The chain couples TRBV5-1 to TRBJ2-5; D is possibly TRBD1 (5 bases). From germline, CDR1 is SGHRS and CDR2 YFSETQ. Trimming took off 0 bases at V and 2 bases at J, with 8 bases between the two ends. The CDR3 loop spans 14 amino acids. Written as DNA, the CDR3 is TGCGCCAGCAGCTTGGCACAGGTACAAGAGACCCAGTACTTC. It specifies CASSLAQVQETQYF.

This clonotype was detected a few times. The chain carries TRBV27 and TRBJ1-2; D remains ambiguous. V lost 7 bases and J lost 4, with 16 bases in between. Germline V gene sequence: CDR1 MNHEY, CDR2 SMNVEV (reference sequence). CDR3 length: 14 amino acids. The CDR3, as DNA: TGTGCCAGCAAGGAAGGGCCGCTAAGCTATGGCTACACCTTC. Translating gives CASKEGPLSYGYTF.

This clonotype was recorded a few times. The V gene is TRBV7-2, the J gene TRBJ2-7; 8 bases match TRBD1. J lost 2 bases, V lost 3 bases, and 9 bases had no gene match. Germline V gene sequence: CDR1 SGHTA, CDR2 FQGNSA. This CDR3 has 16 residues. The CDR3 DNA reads TGTGCCAGCAGCTTGGCTACAGGGGGGTTTGCCTACGAGCAGTACTTC. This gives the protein CASSLATGGFAYEQYF.

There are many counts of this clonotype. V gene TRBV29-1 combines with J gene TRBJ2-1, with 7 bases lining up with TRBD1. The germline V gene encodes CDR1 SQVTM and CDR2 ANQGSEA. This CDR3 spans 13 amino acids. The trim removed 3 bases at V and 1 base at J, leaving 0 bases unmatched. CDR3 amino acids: CSVDRGSYNEQFF. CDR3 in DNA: TGCAGCGTTGACAGGGGGTCCTACAATGAGCAGTTCTTC.

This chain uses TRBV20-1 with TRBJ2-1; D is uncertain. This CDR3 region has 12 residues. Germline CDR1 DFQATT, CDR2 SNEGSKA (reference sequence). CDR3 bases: TGCTCCAGCCTTTCCCTCTTCAATGAGCAGTTCTTC. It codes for CSSLSLFNEQFF.

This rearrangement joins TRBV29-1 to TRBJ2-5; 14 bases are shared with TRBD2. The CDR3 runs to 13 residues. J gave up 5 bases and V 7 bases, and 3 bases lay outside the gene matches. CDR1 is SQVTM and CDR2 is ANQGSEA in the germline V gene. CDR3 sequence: CSAWTSGGETQYF. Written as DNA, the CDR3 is TGCAGCGCCTGGACTAGCGGGGGGGAGACCCAGTACTTC.

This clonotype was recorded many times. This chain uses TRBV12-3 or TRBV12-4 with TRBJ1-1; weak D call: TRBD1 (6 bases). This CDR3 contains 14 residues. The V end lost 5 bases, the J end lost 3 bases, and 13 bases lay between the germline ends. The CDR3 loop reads CASSTNREYTEAFF. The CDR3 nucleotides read TGTGCCAGCAGTACCAACAGGGAGTACACTGAAGCTTTCTTT.

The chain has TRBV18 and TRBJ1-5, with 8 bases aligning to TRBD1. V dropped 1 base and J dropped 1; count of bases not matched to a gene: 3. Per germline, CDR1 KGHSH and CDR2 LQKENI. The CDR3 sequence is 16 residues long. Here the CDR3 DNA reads TGTGCCAGCTCACCACAGGACAGGGCCAGCAATCAGCCCCAGCATTTT. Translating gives CASSPQDRASNQPQHF.

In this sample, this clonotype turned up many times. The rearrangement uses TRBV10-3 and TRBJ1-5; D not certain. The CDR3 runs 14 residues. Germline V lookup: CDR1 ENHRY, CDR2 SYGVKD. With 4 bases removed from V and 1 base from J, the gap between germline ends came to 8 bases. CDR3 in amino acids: CAISAATSNQPQHF. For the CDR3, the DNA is TGTGCCATCAGTGCTGCCACGAGCAATCAGCCCCAGCATTTT.